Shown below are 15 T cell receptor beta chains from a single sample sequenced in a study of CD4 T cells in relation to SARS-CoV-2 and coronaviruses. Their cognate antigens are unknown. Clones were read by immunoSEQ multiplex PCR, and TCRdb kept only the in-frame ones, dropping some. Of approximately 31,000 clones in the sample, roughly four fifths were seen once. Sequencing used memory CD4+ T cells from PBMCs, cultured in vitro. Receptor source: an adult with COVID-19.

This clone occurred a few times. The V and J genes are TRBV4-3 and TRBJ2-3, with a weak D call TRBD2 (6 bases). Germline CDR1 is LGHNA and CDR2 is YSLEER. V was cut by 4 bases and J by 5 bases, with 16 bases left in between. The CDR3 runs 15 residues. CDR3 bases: TGCGCCAGCAGCCGTGGCGATTCGGGGGTAGATACGCAGTATTTT. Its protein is CASSRGDSGVDTQYF.

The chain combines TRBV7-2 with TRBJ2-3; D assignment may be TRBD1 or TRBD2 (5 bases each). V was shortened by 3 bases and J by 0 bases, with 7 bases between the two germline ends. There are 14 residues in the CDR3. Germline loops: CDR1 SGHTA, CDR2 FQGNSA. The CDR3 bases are TGTGCCAGCAGCTTGGGACGGAGCACAGATACGCAGTATTTT. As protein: CASSLGRSTDTQYF.

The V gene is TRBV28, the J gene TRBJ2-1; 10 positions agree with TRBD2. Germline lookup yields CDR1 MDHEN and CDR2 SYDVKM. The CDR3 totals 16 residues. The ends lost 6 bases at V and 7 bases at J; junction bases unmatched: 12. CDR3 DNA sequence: TGTGCCAGCAGCACCCCCGCTAGCGGGAGCGGGAATGAGCAGTTCTTC. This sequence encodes CASSTPASGSGNEQFF.

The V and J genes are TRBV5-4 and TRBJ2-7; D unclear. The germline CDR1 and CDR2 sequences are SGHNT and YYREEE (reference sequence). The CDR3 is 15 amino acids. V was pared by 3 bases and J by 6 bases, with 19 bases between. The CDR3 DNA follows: TGTGCCAGCAGCTCAACGGGTGTTCTCGGGCGCGAGCAGTACTTC. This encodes CASSSTGVLGREQYF.

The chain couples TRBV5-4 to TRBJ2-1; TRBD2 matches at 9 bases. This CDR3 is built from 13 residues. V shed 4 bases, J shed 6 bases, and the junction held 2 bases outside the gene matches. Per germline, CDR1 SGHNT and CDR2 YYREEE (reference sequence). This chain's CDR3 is CASSTGLANEQFF. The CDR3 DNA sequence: TGTGCCAGCAGCACGGGACTAGCCAATGAGCAGTTCTTC.

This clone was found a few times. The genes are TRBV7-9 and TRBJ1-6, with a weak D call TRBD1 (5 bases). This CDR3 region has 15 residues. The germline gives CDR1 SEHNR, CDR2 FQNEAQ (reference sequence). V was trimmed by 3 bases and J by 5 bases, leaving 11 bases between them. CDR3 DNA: TGTGCCAGCAGCTTCGGGAGGGGTAATAATTCACCCCTCCACTTT. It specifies CASSFGRGNNSPLHF.

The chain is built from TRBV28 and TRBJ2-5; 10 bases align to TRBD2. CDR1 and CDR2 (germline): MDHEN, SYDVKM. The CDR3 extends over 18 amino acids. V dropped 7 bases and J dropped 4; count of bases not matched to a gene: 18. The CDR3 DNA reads TGTGCCAGCATGGAACCGGGACTAGCGTCCCAATTGGGAGAGACCCAGTACTTC. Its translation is CASMEPGLASQLGETQYF.

Written as DNA, the CDR3 is TGCGCCAGCAGCTTGGCCCCAACTGACAGGGCCCGTACAGATACGCAGTATTTT. This codes for CASSLAPTDRARTDTQYF. The chain recombines TRBV5-1 with TRBJ2-3; 7 bases line up with TRBD1. V lost 0 bases, J lost 3 bases, and 13 bases stayed unmatched. Germline lookup yields CDR1 SGHRS and CDR2 YFSETQ. The CDR3 is 18 amino acids.

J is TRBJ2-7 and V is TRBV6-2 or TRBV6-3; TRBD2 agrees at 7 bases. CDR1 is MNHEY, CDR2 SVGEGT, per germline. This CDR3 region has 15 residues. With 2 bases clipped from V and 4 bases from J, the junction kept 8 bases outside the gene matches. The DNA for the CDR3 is TGTGCCAGCAGTTACGGCGGGAGTGTTATGTACGAGCAGTACTTC. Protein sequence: CASSYGGSVMYEQYF.

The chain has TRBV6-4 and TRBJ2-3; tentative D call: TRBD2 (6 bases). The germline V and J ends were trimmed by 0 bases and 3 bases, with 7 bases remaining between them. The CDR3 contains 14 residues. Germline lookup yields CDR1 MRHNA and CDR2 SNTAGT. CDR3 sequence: CASSDSGRTDTQYF. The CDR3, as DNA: TGTGCCAGCAGTGACTCTGGGAGGACAGATACGCAGTATTTT.

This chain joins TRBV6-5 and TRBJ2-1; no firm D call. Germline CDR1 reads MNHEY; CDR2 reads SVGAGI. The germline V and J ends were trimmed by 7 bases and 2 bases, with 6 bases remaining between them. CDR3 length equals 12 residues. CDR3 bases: TGTGCCAGCACGATCGCCTACAATGAGCAGTTCTTC. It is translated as CASTIAYNEQFF.

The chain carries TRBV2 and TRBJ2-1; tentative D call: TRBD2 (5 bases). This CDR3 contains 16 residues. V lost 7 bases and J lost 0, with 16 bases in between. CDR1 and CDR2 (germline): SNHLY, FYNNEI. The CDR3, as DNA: TGTGCCAGCAACAAGGCGGGCCCACCCTCCTACAATGAGCAGTTCTTC. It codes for CASNKAGPPSYNEQFF.

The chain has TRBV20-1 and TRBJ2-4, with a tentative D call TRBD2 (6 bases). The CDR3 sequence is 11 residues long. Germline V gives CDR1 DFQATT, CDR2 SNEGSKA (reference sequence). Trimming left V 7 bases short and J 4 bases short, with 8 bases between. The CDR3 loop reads CSVGGKNIQYF. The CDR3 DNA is TGCAGTGTCGGGGGAAAAAACATTCAGTACTTC.

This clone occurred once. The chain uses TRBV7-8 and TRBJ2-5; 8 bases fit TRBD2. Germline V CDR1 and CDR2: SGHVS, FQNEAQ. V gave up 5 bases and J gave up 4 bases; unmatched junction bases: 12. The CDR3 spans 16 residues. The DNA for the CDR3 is TGTGCCAGCAGCCCTCGCCGACAAACTAGCGGAGAGACCCAGTACTTC. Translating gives CASSPRRQTSGETQYF.

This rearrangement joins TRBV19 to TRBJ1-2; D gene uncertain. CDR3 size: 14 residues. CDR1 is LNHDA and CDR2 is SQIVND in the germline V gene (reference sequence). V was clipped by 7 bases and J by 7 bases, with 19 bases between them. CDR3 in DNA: TGTGCCAGTAAGTCGGGAGGAGATGGGTCTGGCTACACCTTC. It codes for CASKSGGDGSGYTF. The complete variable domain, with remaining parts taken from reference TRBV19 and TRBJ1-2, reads DGGITQSPKYLFRKEGQNVTLSCEQNLNHDAMYWYRQDPGQGLRLIYYSQIVNDFQKGDIAEGYSVSREKKESFPLTVTSAQKNPTAFYLCASKSGGDGSGYTFGSGTRLTVV.